Presented here are 27 T cell receptor beta chains from one specimen sequenced in a study of blood T cells in healthy people across ages. A sample-barcoded 5' primer and a J-beta primer mix were used in a second PCR of roughly 6 to 11 cycles. One entry per CDR3 protein, called by TCRdb with MiXCR from the 5' RACE reads. Counted here are approximately 780,000 distinct CDR3 sequences, 20% to 30% occurring once; the ten biggest clones make up roughly 3.1%. These data also formed part of another study, on T cells of mothers and their children.

The sequencing sample was made of blood. The receptor source for this set is a boy younger than 18 in good health.

This clonotype was seen at least ten times. J is TRBJ1-4 and V is TRBV29-1, with D perhaps matching TRBD1 (5 bases). The V gene lost 6 bases and the J gene lost 8 bases, with 19 bases spanning the gap. The CDR3 contains 14 residues. The germline V gene encodes CDR1 SQVTM and CDR2 ANQGSEA. The CDR3 DNA reads as TGCAGCGTGGGGCGCGGAGGGAGGTCCGAAAAACTGTTTTTT. This translates into CSVGRGGRSEKLFF.

The genes are TRBV6-5 and TRBJ2-5; D could derive from TRBD1 or TRBD2 (5 bases each). In germline, CDR1 is MNHEY, CDR2 SVGAGI. With 3 bases removed from V and 7 bases from J, the gap between germline ends came to 18 bases. The CDR3 runs 15 residues. The CDR3 loop is CASSYPRGPTGTQYF. The CDR3 nucleotides read TGTGCCAGCAGTTATCCCCGGGGCCCAACCGGGACCCAGTACTTC.

The chain couples TRBV12-3 or TRBV12-4 to TRBJ2-5, with D perhaps TRBD1 or TRBD2 (5 bases each). The J call is uncertain, as TRBJ2-1 better fits the DNA end. The CDR3 sequence is 14 residues long. The DNA of the CDR3 is TGTGCCAGCACCCCAGGGTGGGGAGTAAATGAGCAGTTCTTC. It specifies CASTPGWGVNEQFF.

This chain uses TRBV28 with TRBJ2-5; D is unclear. This CDR3 region has 15 residues. The V gene's germline CDR1 is MDHEN and CDR2 SYDVKM. Trimming removed 4 bases from V and 2 bases from J, with 14 bases in between. The CDR3 DNA follows: TGTGCCAGCAGTTCAACTGTGGGGTCGCAAGAGACCCAGTACTTC. Protein product: CASSSTVGSQETQYF.

This clonotype was found a few times. V gene TRBV28 combines with J gene TRBJ2-1; weak D call: TRBD1 (6 bases). The CDR3 spans 14 residues. The V end lost 7 bases, the J end lost 12 bases, and 22 bases lay between the germline ends. From germline, CDR1 is MDHEN and CDR2 SYDVKM. CDR3 protein: CASTEDSSTSRQFF. The CDR3 region has the DNA TGTGCCAGCACCGAGGACAGTTCCACCTCTAGGCAGTTCTTC.

In this sample, this clonotype turned up a few times. This rearrangement joins TRBV20-1 to TRBJ2-5, with 9 bases aligning to TRBD2. J was trimmed by 4 bases and V by 1 base; bases with no gene match: 4. From germline, CDR1 is DFQATT and CDR2 SNEGSKA (reference sequence). This CDR3 has 14 residues. CDR3 sequence reads: CSARAASGVETQYF. CDR3 bases: TGCAGTGCTAGAGCTGCTAGCGGGGTAGAGACCCAGTACTTC.

This chain joins TRBV9 and TRBJ2-3; D is possibly TRBD1 (6 bases). V lost 0 bases, J lost 4 bases, and 15 bases lay in between. Per germline, CDR1 SGDLS and CDR2 YYNGEE. There are 16 residues in the CDR3. CDR3 in DNA: TGTGCCAGCAGCGTAGGAGACAGGCCTATCGCAGATACGCAGTATTTT. This sequence encodes CASSVGDRPIADTQYF.

This clonotype has a single count. The V call is TRBV5-6, the J call TRBJ2-5; a possible D gene is TRBD2 (5 bases). Germline CDR1 is SGHDT and CDR2 is YYEEEE. The V end was cut by 0 bases, the J end by 5 bases, with 11 bases between. This CDR3 is built from 14 residues. The CDR3 protein is CASSLGASFETQYF. CDR3 in DNA: TGTGCCAGCAGCTTGGGGGCTAGCTTTGAGACCCAGTACTTC. Looking up the rest from reference TRBV5-6 and TRBJ2-5 gives the full variable domain: DAGVTQSPTHLIKTRGQQVTLRCSPKSGHDTVSWYQQALGQGPQFIFQYYEEEERQRGNFPDRFSGHQFPNYSSELNVNALLLGDSALYLCASSLGASFETQYFGPGTRLLVL.

The chain employs TRBV20-1 and TRBJ1-4; D is unclear. The CDR3 sequence is 14 residues long. In germline, CDR1 is DFQATT, CDR2 SNEGSKA (reference sequence). V was pared by 1 base and J by 7 bases, with 13 bases between. Here the CDR3 reads CSARVSRAGEKLFF. The DNA of the CDR3 is TGCAGTGCTAGAGTCTCTAGGGCTGGTGAAAAACTGTTTTTT.

J is TRBJ2-5 and V is TRBV13, with D perhaps assigned TRBD1 or TRBD2 (6 bases each). The end of the DNA fits TRBJ2-1 better, so the J call may be wrong. This CDR3 region has 14 residues. The V gene's germline CDR1 is PRHDT and CDR2 FYEKMQ (reference sequence). This chain's CDR3 is CASSLWGASSEQFF. The CDR3 DNA follows: TGTGCCAGCAGCCTGTGGGGGGCTAGTAGTGAGCAGTTCTTC.

This clonotype was counted between two and nine times. The genes are TRBV7-9 and TRBJ2-3, with D tentatively TRBD2 (6 bases). V dropped 5 bases and J dropped 1 base, with 16 bases sitting between them. This CDR3 has 16 residues. Germline V gene data show CDR1 as SEHNR and CDR2 as FQNEAQ (reference sequence). The CDR3 loop reads CASSHMRGVGTDTQYF. The CDR3 nucleotides read TGTGCCAGCAGCCACATGCGGGGAGTCGGCACAGATACGCAGTATTTT.

This chain joins TRBV5-1 and TRBJ2-6, with a tentative D call TRBD2 (6 bases). There are 15 residues in the CDR3. In germline, CDR1 is SGHRS, CDR2 YFSETQ. Trimming left V 7 bases short and J 2 bases short, with 13 bases between. The CDR3 DNA reads as TGCGCCAGCGGGACGGGGGAAGCTGGGGCCAACGTCCTGACTTTC. Its protein is CASGTGEAGANVLTF.

The rearrangement uses TRBV11-2 and TRBJ2-5; maybe TRBD2 (6 bases). The germline CDR1 and CDR2 sequences are SGHAT and FQNNGV. Trimming took off 0 bases at V and 1 base at J, with 18 bases between the two ends. The CDR3 totals 18 residues. The CDR3 DNA sequence: TGTGCCAGCAGCTTAGAAGCATTGGCGGGGAACCGCCAAGAGACCCAGTACTTC. This sequence encodes CASSLEALAGNRQETQYF.

This clonotype appeared a few times. V is TRBV6-1 and J is TRBJ2-1, with D maybe TRBD1 (5 bases). CDR1 MNHNS and CDR2 SASEGT come from the germline V gene. V shed 8 bases and J shed 2 bases, with 25 bases lying between them. The CDR3 consists of 18 residues. CDR3 sequence (DNA): TGTGCCAGCTCTATCCCCCCCTGGGGCACCCATACCTACAATGAGCAGTTCTTC. Translated, it gives CASSIPPWGTHTYNEQFF.

This clonotype has ten or more counts. This chain joins TRBV20-1 and TRBJ2-6, with a weak D call TRBD2 (5 bases). CDR3 length: 15 amino acids. The V gene's germline CDR1 is DFQATT and CDR2 SNEGSKA (reference sequence). The V end was cut by 0 bases, the J end by 3 bases, with 9 bases between. CDR3 nucleotide sequence: TGCAGTGCTAGAGATCCCGGGGTTGGGGCCAACGTCCTGACTTTC. This encodes CSARDPGVGANVLTF.

Details on this clonotype: The junction shows a germline mismatch at one end, possibly a read error. The chain couples TRBV9 to TRBJ2-2; no clear D gene. CDR3 length: 16 amino acids. Germline lookup yields CDR1 SGDLS and CDR2 YYNGEE. CDR3 DNA sequence: TGTGCCAGCAGCGTAGGTCCCTTCACGAATACCGGGGAGCTGTTTTTT. Amino acid sequence: CASSVGPFTNTGELFF.

For the CDR3, the DNA is TGTGCCTGGAGTGTAGACCTAGCGGAAGAGACCCAGTACTTC. It translates to CAWSVDLAEETQYF. The gene calls are TRBV30 and TRBJ2-5; 7 bases agree with TRBD2. Germline CDR1 and CDR2: GTSNPN and SVGIG (reference sequence). The V and J ends lost 0 bases and 3 bases, in that order; junction bases with no gene match: 4. There are 14 residues in the CDR3.

In its sample, this clonotype was seen a few times. The chain recombines TRBV28 with TRBJ2-4, with 8 bases lining up with TRBD2. Germline assignment: CDR1 MDHEN and CDR2 SYDVKM. The CDR3 is 16 amino acids. Germline trimming cut 6 bases from V and 6 bases from J; bases unmatched to any gene: 13. CDR3 residues: CASSPPVGGARNIQYF. The CDR3 DNA reads TGTGCCAGCAGCCCTCCTGTCGGGGGGGCCCGAAACATTCAGTACTTC. Looking up the rest from reference TRBV28 and TRBJ2-4 gives the full variable domain: DVKVTQSSRYLVKRTGEKVFLECVQDMDHENMFWYRQDPGLGLRLIYFSYDVKMKEKGDIPEGYSVSREKKERFSLILESASTNQTSMYLCASSPPVGGARNIQYFGAGTRLSVL.

The chain has TRBV29-1 and TRBJ1-4, with 8 bases aligning to TRBD1. The J segment lost 8 bases and the V segment lost 7 bases, leaving 9 bases of the junction unmatched. CDR1 is SQVTM and CDR2 is ANQGSEA in the germline V gene. CDR3 length: 13 amino acids. CDR3 sequence: CSGLDRESEKLFF. CDR3 in DNA: TGCAGCGGTTTGGACAGGGAGAGCGAAAAACTGTTTTTT.

The rearrangement joins TRBV12-3 or TRBV12-4 to TRBJ1-1; D unclear. The CDR3 contains 14 residues. The germline V and J ends were trimmed by 3 bases and 6 bases, with 14 bases remaining between them. CDR3 residues: CASSLIGGRSEAFF. The CDR3 DNA sequence: TGTGCCAGCAGTTTGATAGGAGGCCGGTCTGAAGCTTTCTTT.

The chain employs TRBV5-5 and TRBJ1-5; weak D call: TRBD1 (5 bases). Germline CDR1 reads SGHKS; CDR2 reads YYEKEE (reference sequence). Trimming took 2 bases from V and 2 from J, leaving 20 bases between them. CDR3 length equals 18 residues. CDR3 nucleotide sequence: TGTGCCAGCAGCTTAGGGCAGGGTCAAGCTGGGGGCAATCAGCCCCAGCATTTT. This encodes CASSLGQGQAGGNQPQHF.

This clonotype was recorded at least ten times. The rearrangement joins TRBV7-2 to TRBJ2-7; 8 bases agree with TRBD1. The V segment lost 5 bases and the J segment 2 bases; nucleotides outside the gene matches: 5. Looked up from germline, CDR1 is SGHTA and CDR2 is FQGNSA. The CDR3 covers 14 residues. CDR3 DNA sequence: TGTGCCAGCAGCCAAACAGGGGGTCCCTACGAGCAGTACTTC. This codes for CASSQTGGPYEQYF.

In DNA, the CDR3 is TGTGCCAGCAGCTCCCGGACTAAGCAGGGCCTCGATGGGCAGTATTTT. It specifies CASSSRTKQGLDGQYF. The chain uses TRBV7-8 and TRBJ2-3; possible D gene TRBD2, 6 bases. The CDR3 length is 16 residues. V lost 4 bases and J lost 11, with 25 bases in between. Germline CDR1 SGHVS, CDR2 FQNEAQ.

This clonotype was observed a handful of times. The rearrangement links TRBV24-1 to TRBJ2-1, with 8 bases that match TRBD2. The CDR3 runs to 18 residues. CDR1 KGHDR and CDR2 SFDVKD come from the germline V gene. The V gene end was trimmed by 3 bases and the J gene end by 0 bases; junction bases not matched to a gene: 9. The CDR3 region has the DNA TGTGCCACCAGTGATCCTATAGCGGGGCGCAGCTCCTACAATGAGCAGTTCTTC. Translated: CATSDPIAGRSSYNEQFF.

This sequence joins TRBV14 and TRBJ1-3; TRBD1 might be the D (6 bases). V was clipped by 4 bases and J by 6 bases, with 13 bases between them. Per germline, CDR1 SGHDN and CDR2 FVKESK. The CDR3 is 14 residues long. The CDR3 DNA follows: TGTGCCAGCAGCCCGAGTGGGGGCGAAAACACCATATATTTT. It encodes CASSPSGGENTIYF.

This CDR3 is CSVDGGRGYTF. The CDR3 region has the DNA TGCAGCGTTGATGGGGGCCGAGGCTACACCTTC. The V gene is TRBV29-1, the J gene TRBJ1-2; D perhaps matches TRBD1 (6 bases). V lost 3 bases, J lost 8 bases, and 10 bases lay in between. This CDR3 has 11 residues. The germline V gene encodes CDR1 SQVTM and CDR2 ANQGSEA.

The sample holds a few counts of this clonotype. The chain joins TRBV7-2 to TRBJ1-6; D is ambiguous. CDR1 is SGHTA, CDR2 FQGNSA, per germline. The CDR3 loop spans 19 amino acids. V was cut by 1 base and J by 0 bases, with 16 bases left in between. The CDR3 DNA reads TGTGCCAGCAGCTTAGATGTCCAAAGGGCGAGCTCCTATAATTCACCCCTCCACTTT. Translating it yields CASSLDVQRASSYNSPLHF.